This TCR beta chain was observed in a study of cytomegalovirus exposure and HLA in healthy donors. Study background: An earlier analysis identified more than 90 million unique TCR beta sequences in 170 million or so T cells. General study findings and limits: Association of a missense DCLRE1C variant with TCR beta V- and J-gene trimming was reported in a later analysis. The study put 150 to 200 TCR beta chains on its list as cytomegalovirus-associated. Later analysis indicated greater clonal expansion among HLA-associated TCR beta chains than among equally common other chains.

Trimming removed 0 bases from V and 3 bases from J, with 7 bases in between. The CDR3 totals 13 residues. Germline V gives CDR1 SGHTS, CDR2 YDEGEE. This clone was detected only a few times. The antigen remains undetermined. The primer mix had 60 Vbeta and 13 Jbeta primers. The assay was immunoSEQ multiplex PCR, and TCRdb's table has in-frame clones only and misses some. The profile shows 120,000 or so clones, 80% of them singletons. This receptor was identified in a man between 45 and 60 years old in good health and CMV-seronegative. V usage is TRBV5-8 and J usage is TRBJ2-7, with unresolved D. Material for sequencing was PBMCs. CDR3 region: CASSLALVYEQYF. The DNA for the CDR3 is TGTGCCAGCAGCTTGGCCCTCGTCTACGAGCAGTACTTC.